What follows describes a single TCR beta chain. This table comes from immunoSEQ multiplex PCR, and its TCRdb copy is limited to in-frame clones, with some not included. The sample lists about 110,000 clones, about 90% occurring once. This sample is part of a study of T cell changes during pregnancy in multiple sclerosis. The V gene's germline CDR1 is MNHNS and CDR2 SASEGT. The V segment lost 4 bases and the J segment 1 base; nucleotides outside the gene matches: 13. The CDR3 contains 18 residues. The V and J genes are TRBV6-1 and TRBJ1-5; 7 nucleotides align to TRBD1. The sample was peripheral blood, taken before pregnancy. This clonotype originated in a female donor with multiple sclerosis, enrolled in a pregnancy study. The CDR3 region is CASSASVGTAWSNQPQHF. The CDR3 coding sequence is TGTGCCAGCAGTGCCTCTGTCGGGACAGCGTGGAGCAATCAGCCCCAGCATTTT.